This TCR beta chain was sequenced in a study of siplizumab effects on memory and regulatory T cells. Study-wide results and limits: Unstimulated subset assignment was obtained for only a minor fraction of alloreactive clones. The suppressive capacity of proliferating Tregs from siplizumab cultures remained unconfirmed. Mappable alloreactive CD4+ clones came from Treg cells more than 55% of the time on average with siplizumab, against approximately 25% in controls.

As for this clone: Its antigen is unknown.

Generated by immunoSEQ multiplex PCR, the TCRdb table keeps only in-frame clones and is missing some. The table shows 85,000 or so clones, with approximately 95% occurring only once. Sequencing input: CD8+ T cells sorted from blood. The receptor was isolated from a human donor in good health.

CDR3 region: CASKPSGQGLLEQYF. In DNA form, the CDR3 reads TGTGCCAGTAAACCTTCGGGACAGGGGCTCCTCGAGCAGTACTTC. V is TRBV19 and J is TRBJ2-7; 10 bases map to TRBD1. Losses at the gene ends were 7 bases for V and 6 bases for J; bases not matched to a gene: 12. CDR3 length: 15 residues. Germline CDR1 and CDR2: LNHDA and SQIVND (reference sequence).